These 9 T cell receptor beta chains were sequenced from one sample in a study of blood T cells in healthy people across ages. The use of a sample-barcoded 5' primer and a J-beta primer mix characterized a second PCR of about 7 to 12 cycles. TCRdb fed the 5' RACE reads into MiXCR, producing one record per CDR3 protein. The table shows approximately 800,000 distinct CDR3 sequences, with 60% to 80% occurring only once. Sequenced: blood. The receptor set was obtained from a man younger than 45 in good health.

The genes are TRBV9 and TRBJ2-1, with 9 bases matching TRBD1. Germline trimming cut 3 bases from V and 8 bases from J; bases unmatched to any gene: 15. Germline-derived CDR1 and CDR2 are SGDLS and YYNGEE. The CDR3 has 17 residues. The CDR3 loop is CASSGQTGQGSFDEQFF. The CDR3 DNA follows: TGTGCCAGCAGCGGCCAAACGGGACAGGGATCCTTCGATGAGCAGTTCTTC.

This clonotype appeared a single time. In DNA, the CDR3 is TGTGCCAGCAGCCGAGAGACAGGGGGAAGCAATCAGCCCCAGCATTTT. Translation gives CASSRETGGSNQPQHF. The chain links TRBV12-1 to TRBJ1-5; TRBD1 reflects the table's D call only, with no check against the DNA. TRBV12-1 represents a pseudogene. The CDR3 is 16 residues long.

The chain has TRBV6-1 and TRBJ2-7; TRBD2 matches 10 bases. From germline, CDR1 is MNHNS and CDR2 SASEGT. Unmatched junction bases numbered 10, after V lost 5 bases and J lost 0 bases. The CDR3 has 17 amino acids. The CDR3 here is CASSRALAGTSSYEQYF. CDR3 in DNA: TGTGCCAGCAGTCGGGCACTAGCGGGGACGAGCTCCTACGAGCAGTACTTC.

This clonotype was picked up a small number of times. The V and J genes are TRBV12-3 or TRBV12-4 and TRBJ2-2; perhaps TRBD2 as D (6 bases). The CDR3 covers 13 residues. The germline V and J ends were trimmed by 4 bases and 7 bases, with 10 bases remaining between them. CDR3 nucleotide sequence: TGTGCCAGCAGTTCCACGGGGGTCGGGGAGCTGTTTTTT. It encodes CASSSTGVGELFF.

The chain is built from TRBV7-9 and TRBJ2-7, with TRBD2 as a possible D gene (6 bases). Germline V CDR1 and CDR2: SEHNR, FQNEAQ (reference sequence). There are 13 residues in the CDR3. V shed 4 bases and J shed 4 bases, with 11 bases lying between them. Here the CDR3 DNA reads TGTGCCAGCAGCTCGGGGGTTCTATACGAGCAGTACTTC. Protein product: CASSSGVLYEQYF.

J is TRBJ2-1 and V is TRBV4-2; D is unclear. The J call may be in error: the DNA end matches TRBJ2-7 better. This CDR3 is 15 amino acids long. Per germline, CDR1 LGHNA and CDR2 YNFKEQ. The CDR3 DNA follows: TGTGCCAGCAGCCAAGAAAAGGCTCACTACTACGAGCAGTACTTC. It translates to CASSQEKAHYYEQYF.

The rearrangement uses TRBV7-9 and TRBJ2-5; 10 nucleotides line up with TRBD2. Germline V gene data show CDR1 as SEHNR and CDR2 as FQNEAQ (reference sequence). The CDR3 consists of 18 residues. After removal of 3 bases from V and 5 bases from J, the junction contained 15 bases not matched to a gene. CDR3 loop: CASSFRVLLAGKEETQYF. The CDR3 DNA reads TGTGCCAGCAGCTTCCGAGTCCTACTAGCGGGGAAAGAGGAGACCCAGTACTTC.

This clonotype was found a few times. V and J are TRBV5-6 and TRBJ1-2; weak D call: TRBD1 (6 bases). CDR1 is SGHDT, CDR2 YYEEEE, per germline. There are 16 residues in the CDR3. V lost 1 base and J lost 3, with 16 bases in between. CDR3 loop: CASSLSTLQGHYGYTF. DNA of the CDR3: TGTGCCAGCAGCTTGTCCACCCTACAGGGCCACTATGGCTACACCTTC.

Here the CDR3 DNA reads TGTGCCAGCAGTCCATGGGCAGAGAATGAGCAGTTCTTC. This sequence encodes CASSPWAENEQFF. This chain connects TRBV27 to TRBJ2-1; unclear D gene. Trimming took 5 bases from V and 7 from J, leaving 12 bases between them. Germline loops: CDR1 MNHEY, CDR2 SMNVEV (reference sequence). The CDR3 loop spans 13 amino acids.